These 12 T cell receptor beta chains came from one sample sequenced in a study of shared clonotypes between healthy human individuals. The protocol was immunoSEQ multiplex PCR, while the TCRdb copy is restricted to in-frame clones and leaves out a portion. The sample lists over a million clones, 97% to 99% occurring once. Sequencing input: naive CD4+ T cells sorted from blood. Subset given: CD45RA+ positively selected. Source of these receptors: a man aged 25 to 40 in good health.

V is TRBV5-4 and J is TRBJ2-3; no firm D call. Germline V gives CDR1 SGHNT, CDR2 YYREEE (reference sequence). Trimming removed 0 bases at V and 6 bases at J, with 8 bases between. This CDR3 has 13 amino acids. The CDR3 DNA is TGTGCCAGCAGCTTGGGACTCGCGGATACGCAGTATTTT. It yields the protein CASSLGLADTQYF.

The CDR3, as DNA: TGCGCCAGCAGCCTGAGAAGCGGGAGGATTGCCGGGGAGCTGTTTTTT. It codes for CASSLRSGRIAGELFF. V and J are TRBV5-1 and TRBJ2-2, with 9 bases aligning to TRBD2. This CDR3 region has 16 residues. The ends lost 4 bases at V and 6 bases at J; junction bases unmatched: 10. Germline assignment: CDR1 SGHRS and CDR2 YFSETQ.

As DNA, the CDR3 is TGTGCCACCAGCGTTCCCGGGGTATCACTACGGGAGCAGTACTTC. Translation gives CATSVPGVSLREQYF. The chain links TRBV15 to TRBJ2-7; TRBD2 might be the D (5 bases). V gave up 5 bases and J gave up 7 bases, with 21 bases separating them. The germline V gene encodes CDR1 LNHNV and CDR2 YYDKDF (reference sequence). The CDR3 loop spans 15 amino acids.

Concerning this clone itself: Other DNA sequences from this sample encode an identical CDR3 as well. The rearrangement joins TRBV18 to TRBJ1-5, with D possibly matching TRBD1 (5 bases). Trimming pared 3 bases from V and 1 base from J, leaving 7 bases between. Germline V lookup: CDR1 KGHSH, CDR2 LQKENI. The CDR3 consists of 14 residues. CDR3 nucleotide sequence: TGTGCCAGCTCACCCGGGGGAAGCAATCAGCCCCAGCATTTT. This encodes CASSPGGSNQPQHF.

The chain recombines TRBV6-5 with TRBJ2-7; tentatively, D is TRBD1 (6 bases). V was clipped by 5 bases and J by 3 bases, with 14 bases between them. Germline CDR1 and CDR2: MNHEY and SVGAGI. The CDR3 has 14 residues. CDR3 region: CASSQGHGFYEQYF. CDR3 coding DNA: TGTGCCAGCAGTCAGGGACATGGGTTCTACGAGCAGTACTTC.

The genes are TRBV5-5 and TRBJ2-7; D possibly uses TRBD1 or TRBD2 (5 bases each). The CDR3 covers 14 residues. Germline lookup yields CDR1 SGHKS and CDR2 YYEKEE (reference sequence). The V gene lost 4 bases and the J gene lost 0 bases, with 11 bases spanning the gap. For the CDR3, the DNA is TGTGCCAGCAGCCTTCGGGACGGCTCCTACGAGCAGTACTTC. Residues: CASSLRDGSYEQYF.

The chain links TRBV11-2 to TRBJ2-7, with 10 nucleotides matching TRBD2. The V gene's germline CDR1 is SGHAT and CDR2 FQNNGV. CDR3 length equals 17 residues. The J segment lost 1 base and the V segment lost 2 bases, leaving 8 bases of the junction unmatched. Here the CDR3 reads CASSLSPGLASSYEQYF. CDR3 DNA sequence: TGTGCCAGCAGCTTATCCCCGGGACTAGCGTCATCCTACGAGCAGTACTTC.

CDR3 bases: TGTGCCAGCAGCTCGCGAGGGCTGGAGACCCAGTACTTC. This encodes CASSSRGLETQYF. The V call is TRBV5-4, the J call TRBJ2-5; tentatively, D is TRBD2 (5 bases). This CDR3 has 13 amino acids. Trimming took off 3 bases at V and 5 bases at J, with 11 bases between the two ends. From germline, CDR1 is SGHNT and CDR2 YYREEE (reference sequence).

This chain connects TRBV19 to TRBJ2-5, with 8 bases identical to TRBD1. The germline V gene has CDR1 LNHDA and CDR2 SQIVND (reference sequence). V was clipped by 3 bases and J by 5 bases; unmatched bases: 8. This CDR3 has 15 residues. This CDR3 reads CASSIPTGAGETQYF. The CDR3 region has the DNA TGTGCCAGTAGTATCCCGACAGGGGCAGGGGAGACCCAGTACTTC. The variable domain in full, completed from reference TRBV19 and TRBJ2-5, reads DGGITQSPKYLFRKEGQNVTLSCEQNLNHDAMYWYRQDPGQGLRLIYYSQIVNDFQKGDIAEGYSVSREKKESFPLTVTSAQKNPTAFYLCASSIPTGAGETQYFGPGTRLLVL.

This chain uses TRBV5-8 with TRBJ2-1, with D possibly being TRBD1 or TRBD2 (5 bases each). Germline V gene sequence: CDR1 SGHTS, CDR2 YDEGEE. The CDR3 extends over 15 amino acids. V dropped 7 bases and J dropped 5 bases, with 19 bases sitting between them. The CDR3, as DNA: TGTGCCAGCTCCGCAGCCCCCCGGGGCAACAATGAGCAGTTCTTC. Its protein is CASSAAPRGNNEQFF.

The chain is built from TRBV10-2 and TRBJ1-1; TRBD1 matches 8 bases. The V gene's germline CDR1 is WSHSY and CDR2 SAAADI. The length of the CDR3 is 13 residues. V lost 5 bases and J lost 4; bases outside the gene matches: 3. CDR3 loop: CASSQGAITEAFF. The CDR3 nucleotides read TGCGCCAGCAGTCAGGGGGCGATCACTGAAGCTTTCTTT.

V is TRBV7-9 and J is TRBJ2-2; weak D call: TRBD2 (6 bases). The germline V and J ends were trimmed by 1 base and 6 bases, with 18 bases remaining between them. Germline V gene sequence: CDR1 SEHNR, CDR2 FQNEAQ (reference sequence). This CDR3 region has 17 residues. The CDR3 sequence is CASSLVKGGIGSGELFF. DNA for the CDR3: TGTGCCAGCAGCTTAGTGAAGGGAGGTATCGGTTCCGGGGAGCTGTTTTTT.